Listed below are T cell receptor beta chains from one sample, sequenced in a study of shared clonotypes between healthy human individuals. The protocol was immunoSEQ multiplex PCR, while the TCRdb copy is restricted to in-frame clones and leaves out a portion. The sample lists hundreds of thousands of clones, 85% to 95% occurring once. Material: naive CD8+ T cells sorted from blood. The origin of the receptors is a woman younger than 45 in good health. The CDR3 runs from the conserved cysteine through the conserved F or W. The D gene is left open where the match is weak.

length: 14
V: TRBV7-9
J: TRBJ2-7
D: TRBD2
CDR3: CASSLDAGEYEQYF
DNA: TGTGCCAGCAGCTTAGACGCGGGAGAGTACGAGCAGTACTTC

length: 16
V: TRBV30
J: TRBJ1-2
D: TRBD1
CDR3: CAWDTGTGLFGYGYTF
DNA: TGTGCCTGGGACACCGGGACAGGGCTCTTCGGCTATGGCTACACCTTC

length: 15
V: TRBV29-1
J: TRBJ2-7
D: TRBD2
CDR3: CSVEGGTSDIYEQYF
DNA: TGCAGCGTTGAGGGGGGGACTAGCGACATCTACGAGCAGTACTTC

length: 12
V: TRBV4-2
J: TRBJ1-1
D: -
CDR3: CASSHGGYEAFF
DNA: TGTGCCAGCAGCCATGGGGGCTATGAAGCTTTCTTT

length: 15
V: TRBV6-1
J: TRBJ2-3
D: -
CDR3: CASSAPTGPADTQYF
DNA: TGTGCCAGCAGTGCCCCGACAGGACCCGCAGATACGCAGTATTTT

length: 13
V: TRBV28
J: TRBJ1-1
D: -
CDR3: CASSLGSNTEAFF
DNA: TGTGCCAGCAGTTTAGGCAGCAATACTGAAGCTTTCTTT

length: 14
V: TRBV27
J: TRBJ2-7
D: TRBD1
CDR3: CASSLRQGSVEQYF
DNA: TGTGCCAGCAGTCTTCGACAGGGAAGCGTCGAGCAGTACTTC

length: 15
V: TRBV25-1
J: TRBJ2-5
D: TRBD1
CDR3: CASSALTGDGETQYF
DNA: TGTGCCAGCAGTGCACTTACAGGGGATGGAGAGACCCAGTACTTC

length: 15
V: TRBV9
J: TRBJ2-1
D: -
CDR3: CASSVGSNSYNEQFF
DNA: TGTGCCAGCAGCGTAGGTAGCAACTCCTACAATGAGCAGTTCTTC

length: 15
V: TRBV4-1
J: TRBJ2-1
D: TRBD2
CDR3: CASSQPTSGNNEQFF
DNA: TGCGCCAGCAGCCAACCGACTAGCGGAAACAATGAGCAGTTCTTC

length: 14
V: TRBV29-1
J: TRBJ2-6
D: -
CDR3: CSVVLRSGANVLTF
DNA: TGCAGCGTTGTGCTCCGGTCTGGGGCCAACGTCCTGACTTTC

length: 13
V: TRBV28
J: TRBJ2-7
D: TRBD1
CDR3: CASSLGQPYEQYF
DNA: TGTGCCAGCAGTTTGGGACAGCCCTACGAGCAGTACTTC

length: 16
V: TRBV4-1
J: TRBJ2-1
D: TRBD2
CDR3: CASSQTTSGTHNEQFF
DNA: TGCGCCAGCAGCCAAACGACTAGCGGGACCCACAATGAGCAGTTCTTC

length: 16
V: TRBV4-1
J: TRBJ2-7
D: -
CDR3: CASSLGPVQGYYEQYF
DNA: TGCGCCAGCAGCCTAGGGCCAGTCCAAGGCTACTACGAGCAGTACTTC

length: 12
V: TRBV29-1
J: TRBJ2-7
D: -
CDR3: CSGGQMPYEQYF
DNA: TGCAGCGGCGGACAGATGCCCTACGAGCAGTACTTC

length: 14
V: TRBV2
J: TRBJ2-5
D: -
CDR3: CASSAGLYQETQYF
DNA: TGTGCCAGCAGTGCGGGGCTCTACCAAGAGACCCAGTACTTC